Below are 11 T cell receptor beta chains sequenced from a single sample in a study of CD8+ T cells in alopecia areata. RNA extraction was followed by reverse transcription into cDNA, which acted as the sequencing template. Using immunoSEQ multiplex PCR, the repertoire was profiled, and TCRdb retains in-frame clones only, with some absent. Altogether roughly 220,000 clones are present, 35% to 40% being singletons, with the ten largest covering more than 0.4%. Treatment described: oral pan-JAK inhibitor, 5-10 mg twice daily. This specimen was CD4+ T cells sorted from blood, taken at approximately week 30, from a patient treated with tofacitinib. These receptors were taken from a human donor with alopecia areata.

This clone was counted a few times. The DNA for the CDR3 is TGTGCCAGCAGTGACGCTGAAAAACTGTTTTTT. Protein product: CASSDAEKLFF. The chain couples TRBV6-4 to TRBJ1-4; unclear D gene. Germline values: CDR1 MRHNA, CDR2 SNTAGT. Trimming pared 2 bases from V and 7 bases from J, leaving 2 bases between. The CDR3 length is 11 residues.

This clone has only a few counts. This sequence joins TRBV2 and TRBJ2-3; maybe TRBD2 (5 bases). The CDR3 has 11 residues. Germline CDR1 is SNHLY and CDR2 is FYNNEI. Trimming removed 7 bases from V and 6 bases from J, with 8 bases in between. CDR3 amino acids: CASTEADTQYF. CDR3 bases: TGTGCCAGCACGGAGGCGGATACGCAGTATTTT.

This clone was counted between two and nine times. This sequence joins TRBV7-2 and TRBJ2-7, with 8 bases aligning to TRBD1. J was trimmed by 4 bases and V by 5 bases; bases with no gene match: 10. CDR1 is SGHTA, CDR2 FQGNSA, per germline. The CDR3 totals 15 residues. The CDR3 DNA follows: TGTGCCAGCAGCAAGGGACAGGTGGAGGGTTACGAGCAGTACTTC. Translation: CASSKGQVEGYEQYF.

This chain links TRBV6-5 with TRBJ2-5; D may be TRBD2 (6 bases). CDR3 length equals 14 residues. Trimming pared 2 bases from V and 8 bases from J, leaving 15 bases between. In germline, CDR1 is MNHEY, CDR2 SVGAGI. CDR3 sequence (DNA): TGTGCCAGCAGTTACACTGTACTAGCAGTAACCCAGTACTTC. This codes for CASSYTVLAVTQYF.

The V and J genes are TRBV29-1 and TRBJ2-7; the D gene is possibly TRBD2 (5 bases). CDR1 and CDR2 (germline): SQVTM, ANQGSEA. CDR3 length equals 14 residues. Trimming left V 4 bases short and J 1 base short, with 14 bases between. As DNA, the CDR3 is TGCAGCGTTGTGGTCCCGGGAAAGTCCTACGAGCAGTACTTC. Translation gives CSVVVPGKSYEQYF.

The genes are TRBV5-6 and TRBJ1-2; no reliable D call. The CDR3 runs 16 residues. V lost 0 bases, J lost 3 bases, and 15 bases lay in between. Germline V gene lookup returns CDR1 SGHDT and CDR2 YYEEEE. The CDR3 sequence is CASSLERGPQYYGYTF. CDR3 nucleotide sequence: TGTGCCAGCAGCTTGGAAAGAGGCCCCCAGTACTATGGCTACACCTTC.

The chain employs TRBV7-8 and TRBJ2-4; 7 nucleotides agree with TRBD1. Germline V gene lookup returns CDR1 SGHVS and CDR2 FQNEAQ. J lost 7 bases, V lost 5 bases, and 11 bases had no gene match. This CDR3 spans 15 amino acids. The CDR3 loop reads CASSKPRTGVNIQYF. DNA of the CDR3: TGTGCCAGCAGCAAACCCCGGACAGGTGTGAACATTCAGTACTTC.

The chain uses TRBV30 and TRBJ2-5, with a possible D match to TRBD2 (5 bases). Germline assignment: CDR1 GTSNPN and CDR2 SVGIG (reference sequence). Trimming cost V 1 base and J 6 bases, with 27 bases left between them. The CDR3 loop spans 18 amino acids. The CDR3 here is CAWSDPTQPGLRVKTQYF. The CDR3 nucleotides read TGTGCCTGGAGTGATCCAACTCAGCCGGGCCTGAGGGTGAAGACCCAGTACTTC. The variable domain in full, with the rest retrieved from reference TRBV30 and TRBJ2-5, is SQTIHQWPATLVQPVGSPLSLECTVEGTSNPNLYWYRQAAGRGLQLLFYSVGIGQISSEVPQNLSASRPQDRQFILSSKKLLLSDSGFYLCAWSDPTQPGLRVKTQYFGPGTRLLVL.

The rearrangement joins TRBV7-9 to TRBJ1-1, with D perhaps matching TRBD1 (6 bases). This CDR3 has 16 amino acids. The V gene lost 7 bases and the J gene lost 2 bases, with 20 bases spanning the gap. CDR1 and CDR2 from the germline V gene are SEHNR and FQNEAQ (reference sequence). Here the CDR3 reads CASIPRARGHNTEAFF. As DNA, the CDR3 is TGTGCCAGCATCCCGAGGGCGAGGGGACATAACACTGAAGCTTTCTTT.

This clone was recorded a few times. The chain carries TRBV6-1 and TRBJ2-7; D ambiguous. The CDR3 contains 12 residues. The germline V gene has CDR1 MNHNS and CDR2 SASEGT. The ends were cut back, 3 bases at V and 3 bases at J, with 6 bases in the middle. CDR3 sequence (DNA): TGTGCCAGCAGTGAGTCAAACTACGAGCAGTACTTC. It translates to CASSESNYEQYF.

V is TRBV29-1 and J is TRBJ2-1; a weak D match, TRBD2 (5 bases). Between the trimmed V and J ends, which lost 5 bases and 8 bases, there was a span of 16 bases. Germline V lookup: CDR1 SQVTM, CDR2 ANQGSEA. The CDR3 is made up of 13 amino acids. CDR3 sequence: CSVYGSRGDEQFF. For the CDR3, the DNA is TGCAGCGTTTACGGAAGCCGGGGAGATGAGCAGTTCTTC.